The 30 T cell receptor beta chains presented below share a single source sample, sequenced in a study of cytomegalovirus exposure and HLA in healthy donors. PCR was performed using 60 Vbeta and 13 Jbeta primers. The protocol was immunoSEQ multiplex PCR, while the TCRdb copy is restricted to in-frame clones and leaves out a portion. The repertoire holds some 200,000 clones, with 75% to 90% as singletons. The sequencing input was PBMCs. The receptors derive from a woman aged 18-29 years in good health and CMV-seronegative.

The chain is built from TRBV19 and TRBJ2-2; TRBD1 is a possible D gene (6 bases). Trimming removed 6 bases at V and 4 bases at J, with 12 bases between. This CDR3 region has 14 residues. CDR1 is LNHDA and CDR2 is SQIVND in the germline V gene (reference sequence). Here the CDR3 DNA reads TGTGCCAGTAGGTTCAGGGGAATCACCGGGGAGCTGTTTTTT. This gives the protein CASRFRGITGELFF.

This clone was seen a handful of times. This chain connects TRBV18 to TRBJ2-5; D remains ambiguous. V shed 2 bases and J shed 0 bases, with 7 bases lying between them. This CDR3 is 14 amino acids long. The germline gives CDR1 KGHSH, CDR2 LQKENI. CDR3 in amino acids: CASSPNSHQETQYF. CDR3 bases: TGTGCCAGCTCACCAAACAGCCACCAAGAGACCCAGTACTTC.

Only a few counts were recorded for this clone. This chain uses TRBV18 with TRBJ1-1; TRBD1 matches at 7 bases. This CDR3 spans 14 amino acids. Germline-derived CDR1 and CDR2 are KGHSH and LQKENI. V lost 2 bases to trimming and J lost 8 bases; unmatched junction nucleotides: 8. DNA for the CDR3: TGTGCCAGCTCACCATTTAATATGGACAGGGAAGCTTTCTTT. Its translation: CASSPFNMDREAFF.

This chain uses TRBV28 with TRBJ2-5, with D unclear. This CDR3 spans 14 amino acids. The V end lost 6 bases, the J end lost 2 bases, and 13 bases lay between the germline ends. The germline V gene encodes CDR1 MDHEN and CDR2 SYDVKM. In nucleotides, the CDR3 is TGTGCCAGCAGATCAATGGGCACTCAAGAGACCCAGTACTTC. Residues: CASRSMGTQETQYF.

The chain links TRBV27 to TRBJ2-7; D might be TRBD1 (5 bases). Germline loops: CDR1 MNHEY, CDR2 SMNVEV (reference sequence). Between the trimmed V and J ends, which lost 5 bases and 3 bases, there was a span of 11 bases. The CDR3 extends over 13 amino acids. CDR3 nucleotide sequence: TGTGCCAGCAGTCTCCAAGACAGCTACGAGCAGTACTTC. This sequence encodes CASSLQDSYEQYF.

The genes are TRBV6-1 and TRBJ1-2; TRBD1 agrees at 7 bases. Germline CDR1 reads MNHNS; CDR2 reads SASEGT. There are 13 residues in the CDR3. V lost 7 bases and J lost 7; bases outside the gene matches: 9. CDR3 in amino acids: CASIGGGAGGYTF. In DNA form, the CDR3 reads TGTGCCAGCATAGGAGGGGGCGCGGGTGGCTACACCTTC.

The chain links TRBV6-5 to TRBJ1-6, with D possibly TRBD1 on 6 matching bases. Trimming left V 0 bases short and J 6 bases short, with 6 bases between. The CDR3 totals 14 residues. The germline V gene encodes CDR1 MNHEY and CDR2 SVGAGI. CDR3 sequence reads: CASSYSGGNSPLHF. In DNA, the CDR3 is TGTGCCAGCAGTTACTCAGGGGGTAATTCACCCCTCCACTTT.

The chain uses TRBV6-6 and TRBJ2-1; 9 bases are a match to TRBD1. There are 14 residues in the CDR3. Germline V gene lookup returns CDR1 MNHNY and CDR2 SVGAGI (reference sequence). Germline trimming cut 6 bases from V and 10 bases from J; bases unmatched to any gene: 10. The CDR3 DNA reads TGTGCCAGCAGCCTTTACGTGGACAGGGGAGAGCAGTTCTTC. This translates into CASSLYVDRGEQFF.

This chain links TRBV6-1 with TRBJ1-1; 10 bases match TRBD1. The ends lost 7 bases at V and 6 bases at J; junction bases unmatched: 5. Per the germline V gene, CDR1 is MNHNS and CDR2 is SASEGT. This CDR3 is built from 13 residues. CDR3 nucleotides: TGTGCCAGCAAGTTAGGACAGGGGGCTGAAGCTTTCTTT. This codes for CASKLGQGAEAFF.

The chain carries TRBV29-1 and TRBJ1-4; TRBD1 matches 9 bases. With 7 bases clipped from V and 6 bases from J, the junction kept 6 bases outside the gene matches. Per the germline V gene, CDR1 is SQVTM and CDR2 is ANQGSEA. This CDR3 is built from 13 residues. For the CDR3, the DNA is TGCAGCGGCAATACAGGGGGCGATGAAAAACTGTTTTTT. The encoded protein is CSGNTGGDEKLFF.

The chain has TRBV10-3 and TRBJ1-3; TRBD1 matches at 7 bases. This CDR3 region has 15 residues. Looked up from germline, CDR1 is ENHRY and CDR2 is SYGVKD. V trimming: 10 bases; J trimming: 4 bases; junction bases outside the gene matches: 13. CDR3: CASTGGPGGGNTIYF. CDR3 bases: TGTGCCAGCACCGGTGGGCCAGGGGGGGGAAACACCATATATTTT.

The chain combines TRBV28 with TRBJ2-1; TRBD1 aligns across 7 bases. Germline CDR1 and CDR2: MDHEN and SYDVKM. J gave up 2 bases and V 6 bases, and 10 bases lay outside the gene matches. This CDR3 has 16 residues. CDR3 DNA: TGTGCCAGCAGCACCAACAGGGGCTCCCCCTACAATGAGCAGTTCTTC. Translating gives CASSTNRGSPYNEQFF.

Details on this clone: An end of the junction differs from the germline gene, which may be a read error. V is TRBV9 and J is TRBJ2-7; D might be TRBD2 (6 bases). Germline V gene lookup returns CDR1 SGDLS and CDR2 YYNGEE. The CDR3 consists of 10 residues. The CDR3 loop is CASSLRREDF. DNA for the CDR3: TGTGCCAGCAGCCTAAGAAGGGAGGACTTC.

J is TRBJ2-5 and V is TRBV29-1, with D perhaps given as TRBD1 or TRBD2 (5 bases each). The J call may be faulty, since TRBJ2-7 better matches the DNA end. CDR1 is SQVTM, CDR2 ANQGSEA, per germline. The CDR3 is 13 amino acids. This chain's CDR3 is CSAIRVGDYEQYF. For the CDR3, the DNA is TGCAGCGCCATCAGGGTCGGGGACTACGAGCAGTACTTC.

The genes are TRBV19 and TRBJ2-7; no definite D call. The CDR3 runs to 15 residues. Germline loops: CDR1 LNHDA, CDR2 SQIVND (reference sequence). Between the trimmed V and J ends, which lost 6 bases and 0 bases, there was a span of 15 bases. CDR3 protein: CASSSKHSTSYEQYF. The CDR3, as DNA: TGTGCCAGTAGCTCCAAGCACAGTACCTCCTACGAGCAGTACTTC.

The DNA of the CDR3 is TGTGCCAGCTCACCACGAGGACAGGGGGGGACTGAAGCTTTCTTT. Translated: CASSPRGQGGTEAFF. V and J are TRBV18 and TRBJ1-1; the match to TRBD1 covers 10 bases. CDR1 KGHSH and CDR2 LQKENI come from the germline V gene. The CDR3 loop spans 15 amino acids. Losses at the gene ends were 1 base for V and 5 bases for J; bases not matched to a gene: 4.

The chain combines TRBV4-1 with TRBJ2-7; D remains unclear. The CDR3 is 15 residues long. Germline-derived CDR1 and CDR2 are MGHRA and YSYEKL. V lost 0 bases, J lost 0 bases, and 9 bases lay in between. In nucleotides, the CDR3 is TGCGCCAGCAGCCAAGATGAGGCCAGCTCCTACGAGCAGTACTTC. Translating gives CASSQDEASSYEQYF.

The chain is built from TRBV5-1 and TRBJ1-3; no firm D call. CDR3 length: 15 residues. V was shortened by 2 bases and J by 1 base, with 10 bases between the two germline ends. In germline, CDR1 is SGHRS, CDR2 YFSETQ. CDR3 DNA sequence: TGCGCCAGCAGCTTCGGCGGGGAATCTGGAAACACCATATATTTT. Translating gives CASSFGGESGNTIYF.

The chain joins TRBV18 to TRBJ1-2; D remains unclear. V shed 2 bases and J shed 7 bases, with 14 bases lying between them. In germline, CDR1 is KGHSH, CDR2 LQKENI. This CDR3 comprises 14 residues. The CDR3 sequence is CASSPNGRESGYTF. CDR3 nucleotide sequence: TGTGCCAGCTCACCAAACGGCCGGGAGTCTGGCTACACCTTC. The entire variable domain, with the rest obtained from reference TRBV18 and TRBJ1-2, is as follows: NAGVMQNPRHLVRRRGQEARLRCSPMKGHSHVYWYRQLPEEGLKFMVYLQKENIIDESGMPKERFSAEFPKEGPSILRIQQVVRGDSAAYFCASSPNGRESGYTFGSGTRLTVV.

This chain links TRBV9 with TRBJ2-1, with D hard to call. The germline V gene encodes CDR1 SGDLS and CDR2 YYNGEE. With 0 bases removed from V and 4 bases from J, the gap between germline ends came to 14 bases. The CDR3 has 16 amino acids. The CDR3 loop is CASSVDIGLSYNEQFF. CDR3 nucleotides: TGTGCCAGCAGCGTAGATATTGGTCTATCGTACAATGAGCAGTTCTTC.

This clone has more than one count but fewer than ten. J is TRBJ2-3 and V is TRBV5-1, with D tentatively TRBD2 (6 bases). This CDR3 spans 16 amino acids. The germline V gene encodes CDR1 SGHRS and CDR2 YFSETQ. Deletions cut 0 bases from V and 6 bases from J, with 17 bases between. DNA of the CDR3: TGCGCCAGCAGCTTGGCCGGAGGGACCTTGGGGGATACGCAGTATTTT. It yields the protein CASSLAGGTLGDTQYF.

This clone appeared a few times. CDR3 in amino acids: CASSPGGAGGETQYF. The DNA for the CDR3 is TGTGCCAGCAGCCCCGGTGGGGCGGGAGGGGAGACCCAGTACTTC. The chain links TRBV7-2 to TRBJ2-5; 9 nucleotides align to TRBD2. This CDR3 spans 15 amino acids. V lost 5 bases to trimming and J lost 5 bases; unmatched junction nucleotides: 9. The germline V gene encodes CDR1 SGHTA and CDR2 FQGNSA.

The rearrangement uses TRBV15 and TRBJ2-7; 9 positions match TRBD2. V shed 1 base and J 7 bases; nucleotides not matched to a gene: 11. CDR3 length: 16 residues. CDR1 and CDR2 from the germline V gene are LNHNV and YYDKDF (reference sequence). As DNA, the CDR3 is TGTGCCACCAGCAGAGGATCCGGGACTAGCTACCCTGAGCAGTACTTC. Translated: CATSRGSGTSYPEQYF.

V and J are TRBV10-2 and TRBJ2-5; no firm D call. Germline V gene data show CDR1 as WSHSY and CDR2 as SAAADI. The CDR3 is 13 residues long. V lost 10 bases, J lost 0 bases, and 12 bases lay in between. Written as DNA, the CDR3 is TGCGCCACCTCTTATGGGCACCAAGAGACCCAGTACTTC. This gives the protein CATSYGHQETQYF.

The chain carries TRBV28 and TRBJ1-5; TRBD1 aligns across 8 bases. Germline V gene data show CDR1 as MDHEN and CDR2 as SYDVKM. This CDR3 is 15 amino acids long. The J segment lost 2 bases and the V segment lost 6 bases, leaving 6 bases of the junction unmatched. For the CDR3, the DNA is TGTGCCAGCAGAGCAGGGGGCGACGGCAATCAGCCCCAGCATTTT. Translated: CASRAGGDGNQPQHF. Looking up the rest from reference TRBV28 and TRBJ1-5 gives the full variable domain: DVKVTQSSRYLVKRTGEKVFLECVQDMDHENMFWYRQDPGLGLRLIYFSYDVKMKEKGDIPEGYSVSREKKERFSLILESASTNQTSMYLCASRAGGDGNQPQHFGDGTRLSIL.

V usage is TRBV28 and J usage is TRBJ2-4; maybe TRBD1 (5 bases). Germline V gives CDR1 MDHEN, CDR2 SYDVKM. The CDR3 spans 15 residues. With 2 bases removed from V and 8 bases from J, the gap between germline ends came to 16 bases. DNA of the CDR3: TGTGCCAGCAGTTTAAGTTCGGCAGGGCAGGACATTCAGTACTTC. Protein product: CASSLSSAGQDIQYF.

V gene TRBV2 combines with J gene TRBJ2-2, with a possible D match to TRBD1 (7 bases). V lost 5 bases, J lost 7 bases, and 20 bases lay in between. This CDR3 is 16 amino acids long. CDR1 SNHLY and CDR2 FYNNEI come from the germline V gene. Written as DNA, the CDR3 is TGTGCCAGCAGTCCCCCGAGACAGGGAGGACGCGGGGAGCTGTTTTTT. Translation: CASSPPRQGGRGELFF.

V and J are TRBV6-5 and TRBJ1-2; 7 bases are shared with TRBD1. Losses at the gene ends were 7 bases for V and 3 bases for J; bases not matched to a gene: 2. The CDR3 length is 12 residues. Per germline, CDR1 MNHEY and CDR2 SVGAGI. The CDR3 coding sequence is TGTGCCAGCAAAACAGGGGACTATGGCTACACCTTC. Protein product: CASKTGDYGYTF.

The chain links TRBV6-5 to TRBJ2-3; 8 nucleotides match TRBD2. There are 16 residues in the CDR3. V trimming: 4 bases; J trimming: 4 bases; junction bases outside the gene matches: 10. In germline, CDR1 is MNHEY, CDR2 SVGAGI. DNA of the CDR3: TGTGCCAGCAGTTTAGGGTACGGGGGGGCCTCAGATACGCAGTATTTT. Translating it yields CASSLGYGGASDTQYF.

V and J are TRBV27 and TRBJ1-6, with D perhaps TRBD1 (6 bases). The CDR3 is 13 residues long. Germline assignment: CDR1 MNHEY and CDR2 SMNVEV (reference sequence). V lost 6 bases and J lost 10, with 13 bases in between. The CDR3 loop is CASRLQGRSPLHF. The CDR3 DNA is TGTGCCAGCAGGTTACAGGGCAGGTCACCCCTCCACTTT.